The 18 T cell receptor beta chains below all came from one sample that was sequenced in a study of early T cells in non-severe SARS-CoV-2 infection. MiXCR, run by TCRdb on the 5' RACE reads, gives a single entry per CDR3 protein. This table holds approximately 70,000 distinct CDR3 sequences, roughly an eighth found once. Sequencing used whole blood, obtained at baseline. All receptors derive from an adult who was a healthcare worker with PCR-confirmed SARS-CoV-2 infection or an uninfected control (not recorded which). The donor label of this sample is uncertain.

V and J are TRBV7-6 and TRBJ2-7; D unclear. CDR1 SGHVS and CDR2 FNYEAQ come from the germline V gene. CDR3 length: 15 amino acids. V was trimmed by 0 bases and J by 2 bases, leaving 11 bases between them. CDR3: CASSLADGVPYEQYF. The CDR3 DNA reads as TGTGCCAGCAGCTTAGCGGATGGGGTACCCTACGAGCAGTACTTC.

The chain carries TRBV2 and TRBJ2-5, with a possible D match to TRBD1 (6 bases). Germline V gene lookup returns CDR1 SNHLY and CDR2 FYNNEI. The V end lost 6 bases, the J end lost 2 bases, and 13 bases lay between the germline ends. The CDR3 runs 14 residues. This chain's CDR3 is CASSITGNQETQYF. CDR3 coding DNA: TGTGCCAGCAGCATTACAGGGAATCAAGAGACCCAGTACTTC.

This clonotype was detected many times. This chain uses TRBV6-6 with TRBJ1-4; D is undetermined. The CDR3 extends over 11 amino acids. Trimming cost V 5 bases and J 14 bases, with 12 bases left between them. The germline CDR1 and CDR2 sequences are MNHNY and SVGAGI (reference sequence). In nucleotides, the CDR3 is TGTGCCAGCAGTCCCGGACCGGGGCTGTTTTTT. The encoded protein is CASSPGPGLFF.

V usage is TRBV18 and J usage is TRBJ2-3, with 9 bases identical to TRBD1. The V segment lost 5 bases and the J segment 1 base; nucleotides outside the gene matches: 7. Germline CDR1 is KGHSH and CDR2 is LQKENI. The CDR3 is 16 amino acids. For the CDR3, the DNA is TGTGCCAGCTCATCCTTGACAGGGGGAGGCACAGATACGCAGTATTTT. Amino acid sequence: CASSSLTGGGTDTQYF.

The gene calls are TRBV6-4 and TRBJ2-3; TRBD2 matches at 13 bases. This CDR3 spans 15 amino acids. V trimming: 5 bases; J trimming: 4 bases; junction bases outside the gene matches: 3. Germline V lookup: CDR1 MRHNA, CDR2 SNTAGT. CDR3 loop: CASSRLAGGADTQYF. In DNA form, the CDR3 reads TGTGCCAGCAGTCGACTAGCGGGGGGTGCAGATACGCAGTATTTT.

This clonotype was counted a few times. The gene calls are TRBV7-6 and TRBJ2-6; no clear D. V was clipped by 10 bases and J by 1 base, with 8 bases between them. Germline V gene lookup returns CDR1 SGHVS and CDR2 FNYEAQ. The CDR3 length is 13 residues. CDR3 sequence (DNA): TGTGCCACGTCCCTTTCTGGGGCCAACGTCCTGACTTTC. It translates to CATSLSGANVLTF.

This clonotype came up many times. V gene TRBV11-2 combines with J gene TRBJ2-7; unclear D gene. V shed 4 bases and J shed 0 bases, with 13 bases lying between them. Germline assignment: CDR1 SGHAT and CDR2 FQNNGV. This CDR3 is 15 amino acids long. DNA of the CDR3: TGTGCCAGCAGCTATGGCAGGTCGCTCTCCTACGAGCAGTACTTC. It codes for CASSYGRSLSYEQYF. The full variable domain, in which reference TRBV11-2 and TRBJ2-7 provide the parts outside the CDR3, is EAGVAQSPRYKIIEKRQSVAFWCNPISGHATLYWYQQILGQGPKLLIQFQNNGVVDDSQLPKDRFSAERLKGVDSTLKIQPAKLEDSAVYLCASSYGRSLSYEQYFGPGTRLTVT.

This clonotype was detected a few times. V and J are TRBV12-3 or TRBV12-4 and TRBJ1-1; D is uncertain. V was cut by 5 bases and J by 3 bases, with 13 bases left in between. The CDR3 length is 14 residues. The CDR3 reads CASSTAGVDTEAFF. In nucleotides, the CDR3 is TGTGCCAGCAGTACGGCGGGCGTGGACACTGAAGCTTTCTTT.

The CDR3 protein is CASSEGQWSYTF. CDR3 nucleotide sequence: TGTGCCAGTAGTGAGGGACAGTGGAGCTACACCTTC. The gene calls are TRBV19 and TRBJ1-2; 7 nucleotides align to TRBD1. V shed 5 bases and J 9 bases; nucleotides not matched to a gene: 6. Germline V gene lookup returns CDR1 LNHDA and CDR2 SQIVND (reference sequence). This CDR3 has 12 residues.

This clonotype was counted at least ten times. V gene TRBV7-6 combines with J gene TRBJ2-1; D call uncertain. CDR1 is SGHVS and CDR2 is FNYEAQ in the germline V gene. V was shortened by 1 base and J by 5 bases, with 6 bases between the two germline ends. This CDR3 is built from 13 residues. The DNA of the CDR3 is TGTGCCAGCAGCTTAGGTCTCAACAATGAGCAGTTCTTC. This sequence encodes CASSLGLNNEQFF.

This chain links TRBV19 with TRBJ2-5; weak D call: TRBD1 (6 bases). Trimming removed 4 bases at V and 2 bases at J, with 11 bases between. Germline lookup yields CDR1 LNHDA and CDR2 SQIVND (reference sequence). The CDR3 spans 14 residues. This CDR3 is CASSTRTVQETQYF. CDR3 coding DNA: TGTGCCAGTAGTACCCGGACAGTGCAAGAGACCCAGTACTTC.

In its sample, this clonotype was seen a few times. The V call is TRBV4-2, the J call TRBJ1-3; no firm D call. The CDR3 sequence is 15 residues long. V shed 0 bases and J shed 4 bases, with 10 bases lying between them. Germline V gene lookup returns CDR1 LGHNA and CDR2 YNFKEQ. The CDR3 sequence is CASSQDPTEGNTIYF. CDR3 nucleotide sequence: TGTGCCAGCAGCCAAGACCCCACAGAAGGAAACACCATATATTTT.

The rearrangement joins TRBV27 to TRBJ2-1; D might be TRBD2 (5 bases). From germline, CDR1 is MNHEY and CDR2 SMNVEV (reference sequence). Trimming cost V 6 bases and J 0 bases, with 9 bases left between them. This CDR3 has 14 amino acids. The chain's CDR3 is CASREEPSYNEQFF. CDR3 DNA: TGTGCCAGCAGGGAGGAGCCCTCCTACAATGAGCAGTTCTTC.

This clonotype was seen a handful of times. The rearrangement joins TRBV7-3 to TRBJ2-5; no clear D. V dropped 2 bases and J dropped 0 bases, with 16 bases sitting between them. The CDR3 is 17 amino acids. The germline V gene encodes CDR1 SGHTA and CDR2 FQGTGA. The CDR3 sequence is CASSLSRPSKYQETQYF. CDR3 in DNA: TGTGCCAGCAGCTTATCGAGGCCCAGCAAGTACCAAGAGACCCAGTACTTC.

The sample holds many counts of this clonotype. This chain joins TRBV11-1 and TRBJ2-1, with a weak D call TRBD1 (6 bases). Looked up from germline, CDR1 is SGHAT and CDR2 is FQDESV (reference sequence). V was clipped by 1 base and J by 5 bases, with 9 bases between them. The CDR3 extends over 14 amino acids. The CDR3 spells CASSLDRAHNEQFF. Here the CDR3 DNA reads TGTGCCAGCAGCTTAGACAGGGCGCACAATGAGCAGTTCTTC.

The CDR3 loop is CAISPGTSGGTDTQYF. The CDR3 nucleotides are TGTGCCATCAGCCCCGGGACTAGCGGGGGCACAGATACGCAGTATTTT. This rearrangement joins TRBV10-3 to TRBJ2-3, with 13 bases that match TRBD2. Germline-derived CDR1 and CDR2 are ENHRY and SYGVKD. CDR3 length: 16 residues. Trimming cost V 6 bases and J 1 base; bases outside gene matches: 4.

In this sample, this clonotype turned up many times. This rearrangement joins TRBV7-3 to TRBJ2-1, with D unclear. CDR1 and CDR2 (germline): SGHTA, FQGTGA. Deletions cut 4 bases from V and 4 bases from J, with 17 bases between. The CDR3 is 16 amino acids. CDR3 residues: CASSSLTDTLYNEQFF. CDR3 nucleotide sequence: TGTGCCAGCAGCTCCCTTACCGACACCCTTTACAATGAGCAGTTCTTC.

In its sample, this clonotype was seen many times. The rearrangement uses TRBV12-3 or TRBV12-4 and TRBJ2-1; D unresolved. The ends were cut back, 2 bases at V and 8 bases at J, with 4 bases in the middle. CDR3 length: 11 residues. CDR3 nucleotide sequence: TGTGCCAGCAGTTTAAACTATGAGCAGTTCTTC. Amino acids: CASSLNYEQFF.